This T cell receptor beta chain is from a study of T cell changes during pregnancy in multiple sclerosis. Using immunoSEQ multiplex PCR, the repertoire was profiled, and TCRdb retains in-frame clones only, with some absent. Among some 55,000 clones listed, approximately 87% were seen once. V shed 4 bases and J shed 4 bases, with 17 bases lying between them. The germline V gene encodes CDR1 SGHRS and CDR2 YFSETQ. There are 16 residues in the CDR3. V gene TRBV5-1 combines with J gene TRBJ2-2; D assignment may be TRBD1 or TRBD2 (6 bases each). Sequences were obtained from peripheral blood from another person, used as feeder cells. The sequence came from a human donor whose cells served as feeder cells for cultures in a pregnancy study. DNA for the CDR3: TGCGCCAGCAGCCCGGGGTTCGGGGGCGGCACCGGGGAGCTGTTTTTT. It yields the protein CASSPGFGGGTGELFF.